This T cell receptor (beta chain) was profiled in a study of response to subunit inactivated influenza vaccine (dated by TCRdb to about 2018). Study-wide context: To follow how T cells responded to a trivalent subunit inactivated influenza vaccine, the researchers relied on deep quantitative profiling of the T cell receptor repertoire. The research as a whole found: It was suggested by the authors that each seasonal influenza vaccination may recruit only a limited number of new T cells.

Inclusive of the bounding cysteine and phenylalanine, the CDR3 is 15 residues long. The entry retains the CDR3 DNA only, 45 bases that are in frame from base 1. V loses 4 bases, J loses 1 base, and the germline ends lie 14 bases apart. Based on the germline V gene, the CDR1 and CDR2 sequences are SGHRS and YFSETQ. This specimen's time point label, per the study, means: approximately 47 days after influenza vaccine administration. This clonotype showed up just a few times. Its antigen has not been determined. No base quality information exists; no much larger clone differs at one position. Libraries were built with RT-PCR. Sequencing was carried out with an Illumina HiSeq 2500. The raw public reads went through TCRdb reprocessing: fastp at Q25, MiXCR clone calling, in-frame beta chains kept. Rows are combined by CDR3 protein, so each entry shows the most common genes and DNA. The sample data list over 400,000 distinct CDR3 sequences, and 13% of these were observed just once. The ten largest clones take up under 15% of the sample.

The TCR sequence derives from a man aged 50 to 60 who received an inactivated influenza vaccine. Donor details come from another sample of the same person, matched by shared clones. The sequence is built from TRBV5-1 and TRBJ2-5; a weak D assignment points to TRBD1 (6 bases agree). The sample was PBMCs from blood, taken roughly 6 weeks after vaccination. For the CDR3, the sequence is CASSMLTGAQETQYF. The DNA sequence is given as TGCGCCAGCAGCATGCTGACAGGAGCCCAAGAGACCCAGTACTTC.